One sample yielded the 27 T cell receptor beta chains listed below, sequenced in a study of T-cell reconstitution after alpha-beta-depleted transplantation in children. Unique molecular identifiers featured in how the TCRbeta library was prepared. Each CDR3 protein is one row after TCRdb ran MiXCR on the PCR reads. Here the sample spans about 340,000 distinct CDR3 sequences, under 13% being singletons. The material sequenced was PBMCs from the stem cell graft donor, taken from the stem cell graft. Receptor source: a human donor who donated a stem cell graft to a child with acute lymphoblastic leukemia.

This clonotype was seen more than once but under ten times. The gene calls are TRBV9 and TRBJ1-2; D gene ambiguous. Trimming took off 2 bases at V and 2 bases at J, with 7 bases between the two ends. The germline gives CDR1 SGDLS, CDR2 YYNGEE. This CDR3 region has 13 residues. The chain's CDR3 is CASSVMGNYGYTF. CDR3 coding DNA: TGTGCCAGCAGCGTTATGGGGAACTATGGCTACACCTTC.

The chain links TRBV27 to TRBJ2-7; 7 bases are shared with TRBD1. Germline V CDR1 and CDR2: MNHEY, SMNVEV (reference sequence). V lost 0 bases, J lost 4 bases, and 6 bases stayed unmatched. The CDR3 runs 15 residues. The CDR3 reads CASSLSSDRSYEQYF. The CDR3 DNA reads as TGTGCCAGCAGTTTATCCTCGGACAGGAGTTACGAGCAGTACTTC.

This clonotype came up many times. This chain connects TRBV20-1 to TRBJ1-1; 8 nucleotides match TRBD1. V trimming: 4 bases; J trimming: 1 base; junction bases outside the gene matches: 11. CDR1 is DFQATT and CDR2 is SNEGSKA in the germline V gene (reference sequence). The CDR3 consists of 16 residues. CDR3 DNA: TGCAGTGCTAAGGGGGCAGGGGGCGGTACGAACACTGAAGCTTTCTTT. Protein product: CSAKGAGGGTNTEAFF.

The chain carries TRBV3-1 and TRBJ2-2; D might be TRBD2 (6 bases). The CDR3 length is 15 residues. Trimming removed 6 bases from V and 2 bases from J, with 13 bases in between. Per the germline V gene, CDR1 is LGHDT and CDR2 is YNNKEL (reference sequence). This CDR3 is CASRGASENTGELFF. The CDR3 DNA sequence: TGTGCCAGCAGAGGCGCTAGCGAAAACACCGGGGAGCTGTTTTTT.

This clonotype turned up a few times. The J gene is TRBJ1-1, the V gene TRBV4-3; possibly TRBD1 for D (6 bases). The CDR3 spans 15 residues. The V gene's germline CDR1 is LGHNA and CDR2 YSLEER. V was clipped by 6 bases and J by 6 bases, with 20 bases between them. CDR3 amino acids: CASRTQVGALAEAFF. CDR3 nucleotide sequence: TGCGCCAGCAGAACCCAAGTGGGGGCCCTGGCTGAAGCTTTCTTT.

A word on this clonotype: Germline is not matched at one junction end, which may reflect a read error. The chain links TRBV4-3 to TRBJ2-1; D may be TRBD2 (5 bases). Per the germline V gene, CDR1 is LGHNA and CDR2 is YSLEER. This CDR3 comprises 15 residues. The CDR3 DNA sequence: TGCGCCAGCAGCCAAGATAAGCGGACCGGGTATGAGCGGTTCTTC. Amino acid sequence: CASSQDKRTGYERFF.

The CDR3: CSATDSHQNYEQYF. The DNA for the CDR3 is TGCAGTGCTACCGACAGCCACCAGAACTACGAGCAGTACTTC. The V and J genes are TRBV20-1 and TRBJ2-7; a weak D match, TRBD1 (5 bases). V was shortened by 4 bases and J by 3 bases, with 16 bases between the two germline ends. Germline V gives CDR1 DFQATT, CDR2 SNEGSKA (reference sequence). The CDR3 is 14 residues long.

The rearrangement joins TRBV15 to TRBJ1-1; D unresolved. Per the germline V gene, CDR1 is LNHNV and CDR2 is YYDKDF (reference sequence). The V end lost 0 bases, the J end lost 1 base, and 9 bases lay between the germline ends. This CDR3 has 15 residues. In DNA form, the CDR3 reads TGTGCCACCAGCAGAGAAGCTCGATCGAACACTGAAGCTTTCTTT. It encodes CATSREARSNTEAFF.

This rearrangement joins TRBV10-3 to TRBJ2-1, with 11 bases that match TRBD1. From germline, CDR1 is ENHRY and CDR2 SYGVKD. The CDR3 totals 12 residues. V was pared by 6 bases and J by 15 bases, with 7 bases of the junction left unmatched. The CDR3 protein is CAISVDRGQWFF. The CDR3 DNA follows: TGTGCCATCAGCGTGGACAGGGGGCAGTGGTTCTTC.

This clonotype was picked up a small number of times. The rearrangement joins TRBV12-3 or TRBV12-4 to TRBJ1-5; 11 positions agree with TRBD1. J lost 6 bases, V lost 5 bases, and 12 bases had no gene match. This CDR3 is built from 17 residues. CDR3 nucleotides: TGTGCCAGCAGTCCAAGGACAGGGGGCGGGAGAGGTCAGCCCCAGCATTTT. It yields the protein CASSPRTGGGRGQPQHF.

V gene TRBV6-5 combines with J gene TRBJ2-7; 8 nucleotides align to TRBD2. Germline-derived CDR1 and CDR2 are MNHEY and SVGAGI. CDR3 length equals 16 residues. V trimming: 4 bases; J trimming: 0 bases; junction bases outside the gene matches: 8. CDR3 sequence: CASSSITGGYSYEQYF. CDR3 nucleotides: TGTGCCAGCAGTTCCATCACGGGAGGGTACTCCTACGAGCAGTACTTC.

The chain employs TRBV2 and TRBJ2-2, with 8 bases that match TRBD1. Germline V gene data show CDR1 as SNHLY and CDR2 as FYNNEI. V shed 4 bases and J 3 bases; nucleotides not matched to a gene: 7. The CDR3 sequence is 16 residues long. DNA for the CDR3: TGTGCCAGCAGTGGTGGTAGGACAGGGTACACCGGGGAGCTGTTTTTT. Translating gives CASSGGRTGYTGELFF.

The CDR3 bases are TGTGCCAGCAGCATAAGGACTCTTACCTACGAGCAGTACTTC. The encoded protein is CASSIRTLTYEQYF. The gene calls are TRBV7-8 and TRBJ2-7; D perhaps matches TRBD2 (5 bases). Per the germline V gene, CDR1 is SGHVS and CDR2 is FQNEAQ. The CDR3 is 14 amino acids. The V end lost 5 bases, the J end lost 2 bases, and 13 bases lay between the germline ends. Supplemented by reference TRBV7-8 and TRBJ2-7, the full variable domain reads GAGVSQSPRYKVAKRGQDVALRCDPISGHVSLFWYQQALGQGPEFLTYFQNEAQLDKSGLPSDRFFAERPEGSVSTLKIQRTQQEDSAVYLCASSIRTLTYEQYFGPGTRLTVT.

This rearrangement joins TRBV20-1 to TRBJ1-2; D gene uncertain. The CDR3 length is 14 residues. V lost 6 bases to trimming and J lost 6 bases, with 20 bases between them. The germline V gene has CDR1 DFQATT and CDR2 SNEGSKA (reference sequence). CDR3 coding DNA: TGCAGTGCCCCCCCCCAGGCGGCCCAGGATGGCTACACCTTC. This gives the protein CSAPPQAAQDGYTF.

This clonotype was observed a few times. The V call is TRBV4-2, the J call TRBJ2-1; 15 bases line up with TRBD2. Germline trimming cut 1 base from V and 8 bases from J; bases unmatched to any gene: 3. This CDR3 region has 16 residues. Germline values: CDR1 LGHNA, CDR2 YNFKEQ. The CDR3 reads CASSQGTSGRVDEQFF. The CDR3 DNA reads TGTGCCAGCAGCCAAGGGACTAGCGGGAGGGTAGATGAGCAGTTCTTC.

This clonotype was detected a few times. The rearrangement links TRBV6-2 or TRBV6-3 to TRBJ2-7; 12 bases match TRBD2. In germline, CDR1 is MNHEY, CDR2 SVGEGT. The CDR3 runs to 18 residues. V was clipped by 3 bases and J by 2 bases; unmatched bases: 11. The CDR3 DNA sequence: TGTGCCAGCAGTTATTCGGACAAACTAGCGGGAGGTGCCTACGAGCAGTACTTC. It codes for CASSYSDKLAGGAYEQYF.

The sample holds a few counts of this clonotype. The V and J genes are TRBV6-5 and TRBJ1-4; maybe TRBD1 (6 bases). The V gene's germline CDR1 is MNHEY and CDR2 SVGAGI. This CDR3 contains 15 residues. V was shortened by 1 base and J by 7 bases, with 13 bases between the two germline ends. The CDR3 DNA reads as TGTGCCAGCAGTTACTTTGGAGGGGGAAGTGAAAAACTGTTTTTT. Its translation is CASSYFGGGSEKLFF.

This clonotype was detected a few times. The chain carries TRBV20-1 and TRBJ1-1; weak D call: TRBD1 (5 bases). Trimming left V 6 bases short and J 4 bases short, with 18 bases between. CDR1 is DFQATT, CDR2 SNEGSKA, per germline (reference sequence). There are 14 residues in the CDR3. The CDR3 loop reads CSAQELRASTEAFF. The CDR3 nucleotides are TGCAGTGCCCAAGAGCTCAGGGCGTCCACTGAAGCTTTCTTT.

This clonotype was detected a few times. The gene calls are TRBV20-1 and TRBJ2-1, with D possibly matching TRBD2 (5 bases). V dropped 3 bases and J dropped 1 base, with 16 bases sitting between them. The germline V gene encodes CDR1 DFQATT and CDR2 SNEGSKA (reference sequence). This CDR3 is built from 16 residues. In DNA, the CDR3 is TGCAGTGCTAGTTTCGAGGCGGGTCTGTCCTACAATGAGCAGTTCTTC. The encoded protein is CSASFEAGLSYNEQFF.

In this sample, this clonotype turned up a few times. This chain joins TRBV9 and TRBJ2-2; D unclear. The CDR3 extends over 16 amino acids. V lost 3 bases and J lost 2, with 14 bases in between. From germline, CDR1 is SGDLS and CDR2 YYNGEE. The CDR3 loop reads CASSANRALNTGELFF. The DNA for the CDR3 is TGTGCCAGCAGCGCGAACCGGGCCCTAAACACCGGGGAGCTGTTTTTT.

CDR3 amino acids: CASSQDRVAAPTQYF. The CDR3 nucleotides are TGTGCCAGCAGCCAAGATCGAGTAGCGGCCCCAACCCAGTACTTC. V is TRBV3-1 and J is TRBJ2-5; possible D gene TRBD2, 6 bases. Trimming took 0 bases from V and 8 from J, leaving 16 bases between them. Per germline, CDR1 LGHDT and CDR2 YNNKEL (reference sequence). The CDR3 length is 15 residues.

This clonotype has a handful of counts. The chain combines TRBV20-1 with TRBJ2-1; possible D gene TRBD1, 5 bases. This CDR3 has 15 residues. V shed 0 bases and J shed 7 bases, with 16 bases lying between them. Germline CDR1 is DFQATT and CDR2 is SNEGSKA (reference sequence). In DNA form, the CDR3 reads TGCAGTGCTAGAGATCAGGGTAGTGAGTTGAATGAGCAGTTCTTC. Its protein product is CSARDQGSELNEQFF.

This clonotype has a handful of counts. CDR3 in amino acids: CASSVGTKGTETQYF. CDR3 sequence (DNA): TGTGCCAGCAGTGTTGGGACAAAAGGGACGGAGACCCAGTACTTC. This chain uses TRBV2 with TRBJ2-5; weak D call: TRBD1 (6 bases). Trimming took 4 bases from V and 5 from J, leaving 17 bases between them. In germline, CDR1 is SNHLY, CDR2 FYNNEI. This CDR3 spans 15 amino acids.

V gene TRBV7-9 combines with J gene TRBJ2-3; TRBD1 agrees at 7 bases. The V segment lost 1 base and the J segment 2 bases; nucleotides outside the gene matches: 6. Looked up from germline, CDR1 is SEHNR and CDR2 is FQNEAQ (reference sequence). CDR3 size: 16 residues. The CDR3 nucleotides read TGTGCCAGCAGCTTAGGCTTCCAGGGGGTCACAGATACGCAGTATTTT. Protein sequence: CASSLGFQGVTDTQYF.

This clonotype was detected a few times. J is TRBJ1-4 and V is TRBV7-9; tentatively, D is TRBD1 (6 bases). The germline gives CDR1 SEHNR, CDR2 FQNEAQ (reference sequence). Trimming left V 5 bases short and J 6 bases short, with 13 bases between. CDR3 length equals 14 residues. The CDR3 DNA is TGTGCCAGCAGCCCAGGGGAAAGACATGAAAAACTGTTTTTT. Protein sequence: CASSPGERHEKLFF.

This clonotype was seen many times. In DNA form, the CDR3 reads TGTGCCAGCAGTCTACAGGGTATGAACACTGAAGCTTTCTTT. Protein product: CASSLQGMNTEAFF. J is TRBJ1-1 and V is TRBV5-6, with D tentatively TRBD1 (6 bases). The V and J ends lost 5 bases and 0 bases respectively, with 11 bases between them. Germline V gene data show CDR1 as SGHDT and CDR2 as YYEEEE. The length of the CDR3 is 14 residues.

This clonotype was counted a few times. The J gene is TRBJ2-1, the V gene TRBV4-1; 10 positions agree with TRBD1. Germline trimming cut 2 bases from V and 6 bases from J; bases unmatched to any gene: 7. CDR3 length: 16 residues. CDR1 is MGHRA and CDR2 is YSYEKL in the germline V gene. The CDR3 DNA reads TGCGCCAGCAGCCAATCCGACAGGGGGCGAGGCAATGAGCAGTTCTTC. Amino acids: CASSQSDRGRGNEQFF.